The clone carrying this T cell receptor (beta chain) has just a few counts. The antigen is unknown. This sample was taken from a study of OX40 agonist ivuxolimab in advanced cancers. Study background: Of the participants, 40% had some prior anti-PD-1, anti-PD-L1 or anti-CTLA-4 therapy, which was allowed.

Findings and limits, study-wide: Circulating CD4+ and CD8+ T cells showed clonal expansion by week 6 at 0.1 to 3.0 mg/kg.

Trimming at V came to 2 bases and at J to 9 bases, leaving 5 bases not matched to a gene. Germline V gives CDR1 SGDLS, CDR2 YYNGEE. This CDR3 has 13 residues. The method was immunoSEQ multiplex PCR; TCRdb's version includes in-frame clones alone and lacks a portion of them. The sample has around 60,000 clones; 70% to 90% are singletons. The clonotype originates from an adult with an advanced solid tumor such as melanoma, head and neck, liver or kidney cancer. The material was CD4+ or CD8+ T cells sorted from blood, obtained in a trial of the OX40 agonist ivuxolimab. The chain joins TRBV9 to TRBJ2-7; the match to TRBD2 covers 10 bases. CDR3 sequence: CASSVSSGGGQYF. The CDR3 DNA reads TGTGCCAGCAGCGTCTCTAGCGGGGGTGGGCAGTACTTC. Looking up the rest from reference TRBV9 and TRBJ2-7 gives the full variable domain: DSGVTQTPKHLITATGQRVTLRCSPRSGDLSVYWYQQSLDQGLQFLIQYYNGEERAKGNILERFSAQQFPDLHSELNLSSLELGDSALYFCASSVSSGGGQYFGPGTRLTVT.